This TCR beta chain was obtained from a study of blood T cell repertoires in COVID-19. This table comes from immunoSEQ multiplex PCR, and its TCRdb copy is limited to in-frame clones, with some not included. The sample has 100,000 to 150,000 clones; roughly 84% are singletons. This receptor was taken from a man between 60 and 75 years old with acute or convalescent COVID-19. Input material: peripheral blood.

CDR3 sequence: CASSLGGTGISDTQYF. The DNA for the CDR3 is TGCGCCAGCAGCTTGGGCGGGACAGGGATTTCAGATACGCAGTATTTT. The rearrangement joins TRBV5-1 to TRBJ2-3; TRBD1 matches at 9 bases. The germline gives CDR1 SGHRS, CDR2 YFSETQ. This CDR3 is 16 amino acids long. The J segment lost 4 bases and the V segment lost 0 bases, leaving 6 bases of the junction unmatched. The variable domain in full, with the rest retrieved from reference TRBV5-1 and TRBJ2-3, is KAGVTQTPRYLIKTRGQQVTLSCSPISGHRSVSWYQQTPGQGLQFLFEYFSETQRNKGNFPGRFSGRQFSNSRSEMNVSTLELGDSALYLCASSLGGTGISDTQYFGPGTRLTVL.